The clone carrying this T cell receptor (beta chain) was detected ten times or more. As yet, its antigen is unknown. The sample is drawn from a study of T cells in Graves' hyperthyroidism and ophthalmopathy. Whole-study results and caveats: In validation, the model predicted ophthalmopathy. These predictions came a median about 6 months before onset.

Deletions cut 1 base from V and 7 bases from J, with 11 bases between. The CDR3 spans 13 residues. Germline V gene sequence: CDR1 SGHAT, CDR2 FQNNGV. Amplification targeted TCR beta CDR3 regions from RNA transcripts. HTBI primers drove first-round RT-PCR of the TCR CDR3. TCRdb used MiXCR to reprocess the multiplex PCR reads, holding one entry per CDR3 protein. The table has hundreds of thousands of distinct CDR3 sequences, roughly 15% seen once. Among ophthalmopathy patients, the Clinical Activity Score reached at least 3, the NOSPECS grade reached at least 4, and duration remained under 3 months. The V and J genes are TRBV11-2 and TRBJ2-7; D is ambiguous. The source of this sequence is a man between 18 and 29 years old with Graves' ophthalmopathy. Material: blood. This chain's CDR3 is CASSLVTGPEQYF. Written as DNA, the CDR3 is TGTGCCAGCAGCTTAGTTACGGGTCCGGAGCAGTACTTC. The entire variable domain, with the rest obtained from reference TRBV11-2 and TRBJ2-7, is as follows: EAGVAQSPRYKIIEKRQSVAFWCNPISGHATLYWYQQILGQGPKLLIQFQNNGVVDDSQLPKDRFSAERLKGVDSTLKIQPAKLEDSAVYLCASSLVTGPEQYFGPGTRLTVT.